The 10 T cell receptor beta chains reported below all come from one sample, sequenced in a study of T cell changes during pregnancy in multiple sclerosis. Profiling relied on immunoSEQ multiplex PCR, and the TCRdb table lists in-frame clones only, not all of them. Here the sample spans about 36,000 clones, 93% being singletons. The sample consisted of CD4+ T cells from peripheral blood mononuclear cells, taken in the first trimester of pregnancy. The receptors originated from a female donor with multiple sclerosis, enrolled in a pregnancy study.

This clone was found once. The chain is built from TRBV27 and TRBJ1-3; tentatively, D is TRBD1 (5 bases). Germline V gene data show CDR1 as MNHEY and CDR2 as SMNVEV (reference sequence). The V and J ends lost 1 base and 4 bases respectively, with 8 bases between them. The CDR3 has 14 residues. The CDR3 DNA is TGTGCCAGCAGTTTATTGGGGCAGGGAAACACCATATATTTT. It translates to CASSLLGQGNTIYF.

V is TRBV5-1 and J is TRBJ1-1, with 7 bases identical to TRBD1. Germline CDR1 is SGHRS and CDR2 is YFSETQ. The CDR3 is 15 amino acids. Germline trimming cut 5 bases from V and 1 base from J; bases unmatched to any gene: 8. The CDR3 reads CASSGSTGPNTEAFF. As DNA, the CDR3 is TGCGCCAGCAGTGGCTCGACAGGGCCGAACACTGAAGCTTTCTTT.

The CDR3 sequence: CASSRNRVGTQYF. The CDR3 DNA is TGTGCCAGTAGTCGCAACAGGGTGGGGACGCAGTATTTT. This rearrangement joins TRBV19 to TRBJ2-3, with D perhaps matching TRBD1 (6 bases). V dropped 5 bases and J dropped 9 bases, with 15 bases sitting between them. The CDR3 loop spans 13 amino acids. Germline-derived CDR1 and CDR2 are LNHDA and SQIVND (reference sequence).

CDR3 nucleotides: TGTGCCAGCTCACAGGGACAGGGGCACAGTCAGCCCCAGCATTTT. Its translation is CASSQGQGHSQPQHF. The V gene is TRBV18, the J gene TRBJ1-5; 10 positions agree with TRBD1. The CDR3 runs 15 residues. CDR1 KGHSH and CDR2 LQKENI come from the germline V gene. V lost 4 bases and J lost 6; bases outside the gene matches: 6.

This rearrangement joins TRBV19 to TRBJ2-3; 9 nucleotides match TRBD1. Unmatched junction bases numbered 5, after V lost 5 bases and J lost 5 bases. The length of the CDR3 is 14 residues. Germline CDR1 is LNHDA and CDR2 is SQIVND (reference sequence). CDR3 DNA: TGTGCCAGTAGTCCGGGACAGGGAGGAGATACGCAGTATTTT. Translation: CASSPGQGGDTQYF.

This clone appeared a few times. The J gene is TRBJ1-6, the V gene TRBV5-4, with TRBD1 identical over 7 bases. The CDR3 runs to 14 residues. The ends lost 0 bases at V and 6 bases at J; junction bases unmatched: 0. The germline CDR1 and CDR2 sequences are SGHNT and YYREEE (reference sequence). CDR3 DNA sequence: TGTGCCAGCAGCTTGGGACAGGGTAATTCACCCCTCCACTTT. As protein: CASSLGQGNSPLHF.

The rearrangement uses TRBV5-1 and TRBJ1-2; no clear D gene. The V end lost 0 bases, the J end lost 0 bases, and 12 bases lay between the germline ends. The germline V gene encodes CDR1 SGHRS and CDR2 YFSETQ. The CDR3 consists of 16 residues. DNA of the CDR3: TGCGCCAGCAGCTTGGGCGGGTTCTCAGCTAACTATGGCTACACCTTC. It encodes CASSLGGFSANYGYTF.

The chain employs TRBV27 and TRBJ1-2, with a possible D match to TRBD1 (6 bases). The CDR3 is 15 amino acids. V shed 3 bases and J shed 2 bases, with 13 bases lying between them. Germline CDR1 MNHEY, CDR2 SMNVEV (reference sequence). The CDR3 DNA reads as TGTGCCAGCAGTTTTAGAGGGGGACAAAACTATGGCTACACCTTC. Protein: CASSFRGGQNYGYTF.

The rearrangement joins TRBV2 to TRBJ1-5; D remains ambiguous. CDR1 SNHLY and CDR2 FYNNEI come from the germline V gene. Trimming left V 7 bases short and J 0 bases short, with 10 bases between. The CDR3 has 14 amino acids. This CDR3 is CASKPTYSNQPQHF. DNA of the CDR3: TGTGCCAGCAAACCCACTTATAGCAATCAGCCCCAGCATTTT.

CDR3 in amino acids: CASSPEAGTSGGGGEQFF. Here the CDR3 DNA reads TGTGCCAGCAGTCCGGAGGCCGGGACTAGCGGGGGGGGTGGTGAGCAGTTCTTC. This rearrangement joins TRBV9 to TRBJ2-1; TRBD2 agrees at 16 bases. CDR3 length: 18 residues. Germline CDR1 and CDR2: SGDLS and YYNGEE. J lost 9 bases, V lost 5 bases, and 14 bases had no gene match.